This T cell receptor (beta chain) was sequenced for a study of T-cell memory formation after mild COVID-19. Background on the study: The study found TCR clusters largely donor specific.

With regard to this clonotype: Its antigen is not known.

General observations from the study: Balance between CD4 and CD8 was seen in clones contracting day 15 to 85, and a CD4+ lean was seen in later expanders. Specificity for SARS-CoV-2 was not confirmed among the second-wave clones peaking on day 37.

TCRdb reprocessed the 5' RACE reads via MiXCR and lists one record per CDR3 protein. The sample shows about 140,000 distinct CDR3 sequences, 14% of them seen only once. The CDR3 is made up of 15 amino acids. Trimming removed 4 bases from V and 4 bases from J; junction bases left unmatched: 8. Sequencing was done on a sample of PBMCs or a T cell subset sorted from them (not recorded which). The chain joins TRBV12-3 or TRBV12-4 to TRBJ2-3, with 7 nucleotides matching TRBD2. The TCR sequence derives from an adult woman who had mild COVID-19 (a few samples of this study predate the infection). Cell type and time point are not known. The CDR3 DNA reads TGTGCCAGCAGTTCCCGGGAGGAGAGGGCAGATACGCAGTATTTT. Its protein product is CASSSREERADTQYF.